Below, 19 T cell receptor beta chains from the same sample are listed, as sequenced in a study of post-analysis software for immune sequencing data. Study-wide results and caveats: Patients had higher frequencies than controls of roughly 5 TRBV segments, including TRBV5-6, TRBV5-1 and TRBV20-1.

Each TCR beta cDNA library carried unique molecular identifiers. One entry per CDR3 protein results from TCRdb running MiXCR on the PCR reads. The sample holds almost 700,000 distinct CDR3 sequences; about 60% are singletons and the top ten take about 11%. These receptors are not linked to any known antigen. The sample consisted of blood. Every receptor here comes from a girl aged 2-9 years with multiple sclerosis.

A word on this clonotype: At one of its ends the junction is not consistent with the germline gene, which may arise from a read error. The V and J genes are TRBV12-3 or TRBV12-4 and TRBJ2-1; D not certain. The CDR3 covers 15 residues. The DNA of the CDR3 is TGTGCCAGCAGTTTAGTGGTAAGCTCCTACGATGAGCAGTTCTTC. Protein sequence: CASSLVVSSYDEQFF.

This rearrangement joins TRBV10-3 to TRBJ2-5; 14 nucleotides line up with TRBD2. This CDR3 has 15 residues. J was trimmed by 11 bases and V by 5 bases; bases with no gene match: 10. Germline CDR1 reads ENHRY; CDR2 reads SYGVKD. The CDR3 region is CAISPGLAGANEQYF. CDR3 in DNA: TGTGCCATCAGTCCGGGACTAGCGGGAGCCAATGAGCAGTACTTC.

A few counts support this clonotype. This chain links TRBV29-1 with TRBJ2-5; TRBD1 aligns across 7 bases. The trim removed 6 bases at V and 5 bases at J, leaving 6 bases unmatched. Looked up from germline, CDR1 is SQVTM and CDR2 is ANQGSEA. This CDR3 is built from 12 residues. The CDR3 nucleotides read TGCAGCGTACAGGGGAGAGTTGAGACCCAGTACTTC. It codes for CSVQGRVETQYF. Full variable domain (missing parts from reference TRBV29-1 and TRBJ2-5): SAVISQKPSRDICQRGTSLTIQCQVDSQVTMMFWYRQQPGQSLTLIATANQGSEATYESGFVIDKFPISRPNLTFSTLTVSNMSPEDSSIYLCSVQGRVETQYFGPGTRLLVL.

V and J are TRBV14 and TRBJ2-3; 7 positions agree with TRBD2. This CDR3 spans 15 amino acids. The ends lost 4 bases at V and 0 bases at J; junction bases unmatched: 4. Germline CDR1 SGHDN, CDR2 FVKESK. The CDR3 DNA reads as TGTGCCAGCAGCCCGGGGAGGGGAAGCACAGATACGCAGTATTTT. Translation: CASSPGRGSTDTQYF.

This clonotype turned up a few times. This chain connects TRBV27 to TRBJ1-1, with TRBD1 matching 8 bases. Germline CDR1 reads MNHEY; CDR2 reads SMNVEV (reference sequence). The junction had 2 bases not matched to a gene; V was cut back by 4 bases and J by 4 bases. This CDR3 spans 13 amino acids. Here the CDR3 reads CASSSQGATEAFF. The CDR3 DNA reads as TGTGCCAGCAGTTCTCAGGGGGCCACTGAAGCTTTCTTT.

The V and J genes are TRBV28 and TRBJ2-7; D gene uncertain. The V end lost 5 bases, the J end lost 4 bases, and 18 bases lay between the germline ends. The CDR3 sequence is 15 residues long. The germline V gene has CDR1 MDHEN and CDR2 SYDVKM. CDR3 sequence reads: CASSPPAPGDYEQYF. For the CDR3, the DNA is TGTGCCAGCAGTCCACCGGCGCCGGGCGATTACGAGCAGTACTTC. The variable domain in full, completed from reference TRBV28 and TRBJ2-7, reads DVKVTQSSRYLVKRTGEKVFLECVQDMDHENMFWYRQDPGLGLRLIYFSYDVKMKEKGDIPEGYSVSREKKERFSLILESASTNQTSMYLCASSPPAPGDYEQYFGPGTRLTVT.

This clonotype turned up a few times. This chain connects TRBV6-5 to TRBJ2-7; either TRBD1 or TRBD2 may fit D (5 bases each). Germline assignment: CDR1 MNHEY and CDR2 SVGAGI. V lost 5 bases and J lost 0, with 11 bases in between. This CDR3 has 14 amino acids. CDR3 bases: TGTGCCAGCAGTCCGAGGGACGGCTCCTACGAGCAGTACTTC. Amino acid sequence: CASSPRDGSYEQYF.

The chain uses TRBV5-1 and TRBJ2-1, with TRBD2 matching over 9 bases. Trimming took 1 base from V and 5 from J; bases not matched to a gene: 7. Looked up from germline, CDR1 is SGHRS and CDR2 is YFSETQ. The CDR3 has 16 amino acids. CDR3 loop: CASSLLVAGVDNEQFF. The CDR3 nucleotides are TGCGCCAGCAGCTTGTTGGTAGCGGGAGTCGACAATGAGCAGTTCTTC.

With respect to this clonotype: Since a much larger clone is just one base distant, this may be a read error. The CDR3 DNA reads as TGTGCCAGCAGCTTACCCACTGAAGCTTTCTTT. Its translation: CASSLPTEAFF. The chain uses TRBV11-2 and TRBJ1-1; D call uncertain. CDR3 size: 11 residues. The V end was cut by 2 bases, the J end by 4 bases, with 2 bases between. CDR1 SGHAT and CDR2 FQNNGV come from the germline V gene.

The V call is TRBV24-1, the J call TRBJ2-1; D gene uncertain. Germline CDR1 is KGHDR and CDR2 is SFDVKD. Trimming took 9 bases from V and 7 from J, leaving 12 bases between them. This CDR3 contains 12 residues. CDR3: CATVGPRNEQFF. The CDR3 nucleotides read TGTGCCACCGTAGGACCGAGAAATGAGCAGTTCTTC.

This clonotype was seen just once. This chain joins TRBV12-3 or TRBV12-4 and TRBJ2-3, with TRBD2 matching 7 bases. This CDR3 comprises 19 residues. J gave up 3 bases and V 4 bases, and 19 bases lay outside the gene matches. As DNA, the CDR3 is TGTGCCAGCAGTTCGATACGCTCTAGCGGTGGGGAGAGAACAGATACGCAGTATTTT. It is translated as CASSSIRSSGGERTDTQYF.

Only a few counts were recorded for this clonotype. At one of its ends the junction is not consistent with the germline gene, which may arise from a read error. CDR3: CASSATGARGLNYGQYF. CDR3 in DNA: TGTGCCAGCAGCGCTACCGGAGCCAGGGGACTTAACTACGGGCAGTACTTC. The genes are TRBV9 and TRBJ2-7; D may correspond to TRBD1 or TRBD2 (6 bases each). The V gene's germline CDR1 is SGDLS and CDR2 YYNGEE. The CDR3 runs 17 residues.

This chain joins TRBV20-1 and TRBJ2-1; D is perhaps TRBD1 (5 bases). The CDR3 is 17 residues long. Germline CDR1 is DFQATT and CDR2 is SNEGSKA (reference sequence). Trimming shortened V by 3 bases and J by 0 bases, and 18 bases separated the two germline ends. CDR3 sequence reads: CSASVGWGGSSYNEQFF. CDR3 DNA sequence: TGCAGTGCTAGTGTGGGTTGGGGCGGCAGCTCCTACAATGAGCAGTTCTTC.

This clonotype was seen a handful of times. This chain uses TRBV12-3 or TRBV12-4 with TRBJ1-2; D gene ambiguous. V was trimmed by 5 bases and J by 5 bases, leaving 21 bases between them. The CDR3 extends over 16 amino acids. In DNA, the CDR3 is TGTGCCAGCAGTCAATTGAATACAGCCCCGGGGTATGGCTACACCTTC. Residues: CASSQLNTAPGYGYTF.

The chain has TRBV12-3 or TRBV12-4 and TRBJ1-2, with 7 bases matching TRBD1. V lost 6 bases and J lost 4; bases outside the gene matches: 5. This CDR3 has 13 amino acids. In DNA form, the CDR3 reads TGTGCCAGCAGCTCTCAGGGGGTCTATGGCTACACCTTC. It yields the protein CASSSQGVYGYTF.

This sequence joins TRBV9 and TRBJ2-3, with 9 nucleotides matching TRBD1. V trimming: 2 bases; J trimming: 2 bases; junction bases outside the gene matches: 3. The V gene's germline CDR1 is SGDLS and CDR2 YYNGEE. CDR3 length: 15 residues. CDR3 bases: TGTGCCAGCAGCGTCCGGGACAGGGACACAGATACGCAGTATTTT. This gives the protein CASSVRDRDTDTQYF.

Note on this clonotype: One base away lies a much larger clone, so this may be a sequencing read error. The chain's CDR3 is CGVDGGFGGANVLTF. CDR3 in DNA: TGCGGCGTTGACGGGGGATTTGGTGGGGCCAACGTCCTGACTTTC. The chain joins TRBV29-1 to TRBJ2-6; D possibly corresponds to TRBD2 (6 bases). Looked up from germline, CDR1 is SQVTM and CDR2 is ANQGSEA. The CDR3 is 15 residues long.

The gene calls are TRBV4-2 and TRBJ1-2, with TRBD1 as a possible D gene (5 bases). Deletions cut 0 bases from V and 4 bases from J, with 9 bases between. This CDR3 spans 14 amino acids. CDR1 is LGHNA and CDR2 is YNFKEQ in the germline V gene. CDR3: CASSQEGPTYGYTF. The CDR3 DNA reads as TGTGCCAGCAGCCAAGAGGGACCGACCTATGGCTACACCTTC.

The chain joins TRBV6-1 to TRBJ2-1; weak D call: TRBD1 (6 bases). Germline CDR1 MNHNS, CDR2 SASEGT. V dropped 8 bases and J dropped 8 bases, with 19 bases sitting between them. The CDR3 contains 14 residues. Here the CDR3 reads CASPRGGLEDEQFF. The CDR3 coding sequence is TGTGCCAGCCCTAGAGGGGGTTTGGAGGATGAGCAGTTCTTC.